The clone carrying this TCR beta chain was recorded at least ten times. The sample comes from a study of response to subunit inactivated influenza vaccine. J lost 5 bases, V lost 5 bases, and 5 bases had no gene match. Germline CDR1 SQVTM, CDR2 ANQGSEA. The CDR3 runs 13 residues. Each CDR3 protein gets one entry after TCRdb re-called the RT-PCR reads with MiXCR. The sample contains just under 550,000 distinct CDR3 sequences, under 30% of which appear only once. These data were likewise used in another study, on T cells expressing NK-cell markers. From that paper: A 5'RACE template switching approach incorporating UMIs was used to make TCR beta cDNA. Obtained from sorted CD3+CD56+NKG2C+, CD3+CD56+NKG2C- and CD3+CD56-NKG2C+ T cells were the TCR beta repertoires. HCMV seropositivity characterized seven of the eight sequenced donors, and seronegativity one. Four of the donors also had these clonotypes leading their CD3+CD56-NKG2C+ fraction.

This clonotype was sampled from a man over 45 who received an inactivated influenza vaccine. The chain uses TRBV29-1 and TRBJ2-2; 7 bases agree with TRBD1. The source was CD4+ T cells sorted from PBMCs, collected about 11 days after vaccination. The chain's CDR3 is CSVRTGGTGELFF. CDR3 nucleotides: TGCAGCGTTCGGACAGGCGGAACCGGGGAGCTGTTTTTT.